This record concerns one TCR beta chain sequence. Antigen: not known. PCR involved 60 Vbeta and 13 Jbeta primers. Assay: immunoSEQ multiplex PCR; the TCRdb copy retains only in-frame clones and omits some. The profile shows about 160,000 clones, around 85% of them singletons. CDR1 is SGHRS, CDR2 YFSETQ, per germline. The CDR3 is made up of 16 amino acids. V gave up 4 bases and J gave up 5 bases; unmatched junction bases: 7. This record comes from a study of cytomegalovirus exposure and HLA in healthy donors. Study-wide results and caveats: Several of the most significant clusters appeared linked to common viral pathogens, based on a later analysis. Other equally common chains were less clonally expanded than HLA-associated TCR beta chains, a later analysis showed. HLA restriction was apparent for most CMV-associated TCR beta chains in a later analysis. TCR beta V segments were, for the most part, productive about 87% or about 30% of the time in an earlier analysis.

The specimen was PBMCs. This TCR was recovered from a middle-aged man in good health and CMV-seropositive. The chain combines TRBV5-1 with TRBJ2-7; 15 bases match TRBD2. CDR3 loop: CASSPGTSGGPNEQYF. CDR3 DNA sequence: TGCGCCAGCAGCCCCGGGACTAGCGGGGGGCCCAACGAGCAGTACTTC.